Listed below are T cell receptor beta chains from one sample, sequenced in a study of blood T cell repertoires in COVID-19. Here immunoSEQ multiplex PCR was the method, and the copy in TCRdb shows in-frame clones only, minus some. There are 250,000 to 300,000 clones in the sample; 70% to 90% occur only once, and 8% to 13% lies in the top ten. Material: peripheral blood. All receptors come from a woman between 65 and 79 years old with acute or convalescent COVID-19. Each CDR3 is given with its conserved first and last residue. A D gene is named only where the DNA matches it firmly. Only some rows state a clone size, as once, few, many or a class for expanded clones.

V	size	D	J	DNA	CDR3
TRBV10-3	NA	TRBD2	TRBJ2-1	TGTGCCATCAGTGGCTTGGTACTAGCGGGGGAGACGGAGCAGTTCTTC	CAISGLVLAGETEQFF
TRBV2	NA	TRBD1	TRBJ1-6	TGTGCCAGCCGCCTGCGACAGGGGGATAATTCACCCCTCCACTTT	CASRLRQGDNSPLHF
TRBV3-1/TRBV3-2	NA	NA	TRBJ2-1	TGTGCCAGCCGACTAGACCGTTACAATGAGCAGTTCTTC	CASRLDRYNEQFF
TRBV2	NA	NA	TRBJ1-1	TGTGCCAGCAGTGAAGCGCTCGGGAGGAGTGTGAACACTGAAGCTTTCTTT	CASSEALGRSVNTEAFF
TRBV4-1	NA	NA	TRBJ2-7	TGCGCCAGCAGCCAAGGGTCAGGGCCCTACGAGCAGTACTTC	CASSQGSGPYEQYF
TRBV5-1	NA	TRBD2	TRBJ2-5	TGCGCCAGCAGCTCGGGGGGATTGGAGACCCAGTACTTC	CASSSGGLETQYF
TRBV12-5	once	NA	TRBJ2-2	TGTGCTAGTGGTTCCCTCGCGTCCGGGGAGCTGTTTTTT	CASGSLASGELFF
TRBV10-2	NA	TRBD1	TRBJ1-4	TGCGCCAGCTCCCGGGACAGAGCCGAAAAACTGTTTTTT	CASSRDRAEKLFF
TRBV10-1	NA	TRBD1	TRBJ2-7	TGCGCCAGCAGTGCCGCGGGACAGGGGGACGAGCAGTACTTC	CASSAAGQGDEQYF
TRBV4-1	NA	NA	TRBJ1-2	TGCGCCAGCAGCCAAGTGGAGAGAAACTATGGCTACACCTTC	CASSQVERNYGYTF
TRBV15	NA	NA	TRBJ2-1	TGTGCCACCAGCAGGGCCAGGTCCGAGCAGTTCTTC	CATSRARSEQFF
TRBV20-1	NA	NA	TRBJ1-1	TGCAGCCCCTTTCGGAACACTGAAGCTTTCTTT	CSPFRNTEAFF
TRBV12-3/TRBV12-4	NA	TRBD1	TRBJ1-1	TGTGCCAGCAGCCGAGACAGGGAAGGTGAAGCTTTCTTT	CASSRDREGEAFF
TRBV6-1	NA	TRBD1	TRBJ1-2	TGTGCCAGCAGTGAAGCGTGGGGACAGCGGAGGTATGGCTACACCTTC	CASSEAWGQRRYGYTF
TRBV5-1	NA	TRBD1	TRBJ2-7	TGCGCCAGCAGCTCCGGGACAGGGTCCTACGAGCAGTACTTC	CASSSGTGSYEQYF
TRBV19	NA	NA	TRBJ2-1	TGTGCCAGTAGTTACGAACTCTCCTACAATGAGCAGTTCTTC	CASSYELSYNEQFF
TRBV5-5	NA	NA	TRBJ1-1	TGTGCCAGCAGCCCAGGGAATTTGAACACTGAAGCTTTCTTT	CASSPGNLNTEAFF
TRBV6-5	NA	NA	TRBJ2-1	TGTGCCAGCACCTCTTCCAGTCGGAGGGGTGAGCAGTTCTTC	CASTSSSRRGEQFF
TRBV5-6	NA	NA	TRBJ1-1	TGTGCCAGCAGCTTGTCGACAGGTACTTTTACTTTCTTT	CASSLSTGTFTFF
TRBV7-9	few	NA	TRBJ1-5	TGTGCCAGCAGCCTGAACGATGGAGGCAATCAGCCCCAGCATTTT	CASSLNDGGNQPQHF
TRBV30	NA	NA	TRBJ1-6	TGTGCCTGGAGTGTACCGGGGTTTCGGACTTACTCACCCCTCCACTTT	CAWSVPGFRTYSPLHF
TRBV2	NA	TRBD1	TRBJ1-5	TGTGCCAGCAGTCGGACAGGGGGACGTCAGCCCCAGCATTTT	CASSRTGGRQPQHF